This T cell receptor beta chain emerged from a study of shared clonotypes between healthy human individuals. Overall study results and limits: What limited the represented genetic and exposure-history diversity was the small number of donors.

To note about this clone: Its antigen is unknown.

CDR1 and CDR2 from the germline V gene are SGHVS and FNYEAQ. The CDR3 sequence is 17 residues long. Trimming stripped 0 bases from V and 0 bases from J, with 12 bases between. Generated by immunoSEQ multiplex PCR, the TCRdb table keeps only in-frame clones and is missing some. The sample includes about 2.3 million clones, around 93% of them seen just once. The sequencing input was naive CD4+ T cells from PBMCs. Described subset: CD45RA+ positively selected. The J gene is TRBJ1-3, the V gene TRBV7-6; D unclear. This clonotype was sampled from a man between 18 and 35 years old in good health. Some clones in this sample may be carry-over from other donors' samples. Here the CDR3 reads CASSLAPPKSSGNTIYF. Written as DNA, the CDR3 is TGTGCCAGCAGCTTAGCGCCCCCGAAGAGCTCTGGAAACACCATATATTTT.